A selection of T cell receptor beta chains follows, all from one sample in a study of cytomegalovirus exposure and HLA in healthy donors. Profiled with immunoSEQ multiplex PCR; TCRdb holds only in-frame clones, not every one. This sample has just over 95,000 clones; less than 80% occur once, and the top ten carry about 4%. Sequencing was done on a sample of PBMCs. The origin of the receptors is a woman between 40 and 55 years old in good health and CMV-seropositive. Both conserved end residues are part of each CDR3. D genes are given only for firm matches. Size is stated for part of the rows, as once, few or many counts, or as a class when the clone is expanded.

j_call,d_call,clone_size,v_call,cdr3_nt,cdr3_aa
TRBJ2-7,TRBD2,.,TRBV19,TGTGCCAGTAGTCTACTAGCGGGGGTCTCCTACGAGCAGTACTTC,CASSLLAGVSYEQYF
TRBJ2-5,.,once,TRBV7-9,TGTGCCAGCAGTTACTCAGAGACCCAGTACTTC,CASSYSETQYF
TRBJ2-1,.,.,TRBV19,TGTGCCAGTAGTCGCGGGACGGCCTCCTACAATGAGCAGTTCTTC,CASSRGTASYNEQFF
TRBJ2-5,TRBD1,few,TRBV2,TGTGCCAGCAGATACGGACAGGGGGAAGAGACCCAGTACTTC,CASRYGQGEETQYF
TRBJ2-7,.,.,TRBV2,TGTGCCAGCGACGGTGACACCTACGAGCAGTACTTC,CASDGDTYEQYF
TRBJ2-1,.,.,TRBV2,TGTGCCAGCAGGGTTGGGTATAGCGACTACAATGAGCAGTTCTTC,CASRVGYSDYNEQFF
TRBJ2-3,.,.,TRBV6-1,TGTGCCAGCAGTGAAACGGCAGGGAGCACAGATACGCAGTATTTT,CASSETAGSTDTQYF
TRBJ2-1,TRBD2,.,TRBV5-6,TGTGCCAGCAGCTTGAGGTCTAGCGGAAAAAACAATGAGCAGTTCTTC,CASSLRSSGKNNEQFF
TRBJ1-1,.,once,TRBV28,TGTGCCAGCAGGCAAGACAGAGTAAACACTGAAGCTTTCTTT,CASRQDRVNTEAFF
TRBJ2-3,.,few,TRBV6-5,TGTGCCAGCAAGACACTCGGGCGGGCAGATACGCAGTATTTT,CASKTLGRADTQYF
TRBJ2-7,TRBD1,.,TRBV6-5,TGTGCCAGCAGTTACCGCGCCACGGACAGGAGTTACGAGCAGTACTTC,CASSYRATDRSYEQYF
TRBJ1-2,TRBD1,.,TRBV6-5,TGTGCCAGCAGTTACTCGACAGGGAGTAGCTATGGCTACACCTTC,CASSYSTGSSYGYTF
TRBJ1-5,.,medium-sized,TRBV6-1,TGTGCCAGCAGTGAAACAGGTTCTGGGCCCCAGCATTTT,CASSETGSGPQHF
TRBJ2-2,TRBD2,.,TRBV15,TGTGCCACCAGCAGAGTCGGGGGGGCAGTAAATCTCGGGGAGCTGTTTTTT,CATSRVGGAVNLGELFF
TRBJ2-7,TRBD2,.,TRBV4-2,TGTGCCAGCAGCCAAGAGTCCCCCCTAGCGGGACGCGAGCAGTACTTC,CASSQESPLAGREQYF
TRBJ1-4,TRBD1,.,TRBV13,TGTGCCAGCAGCTTAGGGTCCCAGGGGGCAGATGAAAAACTGTTTTTT,CASSLGSQGADEKLFF
TRBJ2-1,.,.,TRBV5-6,TGTGCCAGCAGCTCCGTAAATCGGGATGAGCAGTTCTTC,CASSSVNRDEQFF
TRBJ2-5,.,.,TRBV7-2,TGTGCCAGCAGCTACAAGGGAGGATTGGAGACCCAGTACTTC,CASSYKGGLETQYF
TRBJ2-1,TRBD2,.,TRBV10-3,TGTGCCATCAGGCCAACTAGCGGAGACTACAATGAGCAGTTCTTC,CAIRPTSGDYNEQFF
TRBJ1-2,.,.,TRBV29-1,TGCAGCGTTCGACACCGGGAGAGCTACACCTTC,CSVRHRESYTF
TRBJ1-5,.,.,TRBV15,TGTGCCACCAGCAGAGGTGGACAGACTATAAACAATCAGCCCCAGCATTTT,CATSRGGQTINNQPQHF
TRBJ2-7,TRBD2,.,TRBV6-1,TGTGCCAGCAGTGAAGCGGCCGGGAGGCCAACCTACGAGCAGTACTTC,CASSEAAGRPTYEQYF
TRBJ2-2,TRBD2,.,TRBV19,TGTGCCAGTGGTATCGTAGCGGGTCGCGGGGAGCTGTTTTTT,CASGIVAGRGELFF
TRBJ1-1,.,.,TRBV7-6,TGTGCCAGCAGCTGGACAGAAAACACTGAAGCTTTCTTT,CASSWTENTEAFF
TRBJ1-1,.,.,TRBV11-3,TGTGCCAGCAGCATCCAGGCGAACACTGAAGCTTTCTTT,CASSIQANTEAFF
TRBJ1-1,.,.,TRBV6-5,TGTGCCAGCACCAATGGAGGGCACACTGAAGCTTTCTTT,CASTNGGHTEAFF
TRBJ1-4,TRBD1,.,TRBV19,TGTGCCAGTAGTAACCAGGGGGCAGCTAATGAAAAACTGTTTTTT,CASSNQGAANEKLFF
TRBJ1-1,.,.,TRBV7-9,TGTGCCAGCAGCTCTGGGACACCGAACACTGAAGCTTTCTTT,CASSSGTPNTEAFF
TRBJ2-2,TRBD2,.,TRBV12-5,TGTGCTAGTGGTACCCGACTAGCGGGAATTTTCGGGGAGCTGTTTTTT,CASGTRLAGIFGELFF
TRBJ2-7,.,once,TRBV4-2,TGTGCCAGCAGCCAAGGGTCCCAGGCCACCTACGAGCAGTACTTC,CASSQGSQATYEQYF
TRBJ1-2,.,.,TRBV10-3,TGTGCCATCAGTGAGCAGGTACCGTCCGTTTATGGCTACACCTTC,CAISEQVPSVYGYTF
TRBJ2-7,.,.,TRBV28,TGTGCCAGCAGCCTGGGGCGGGTCAGGGGCGAGCAGTACTTC,CASSLGRVRGEQYF
TRBJ2-1,.,.,TRBV27,TGTGCCAGCAGCCCCCTAGGAACTCCCAATGAGCAGTTCTTC,CASSPLGTPNEQFF
TRBJ2-1,.,.,TRBV27,TGTGCCAGCAGCGGGACTCTCCGGGAGAATGAGCAGTTCTTC,CASSGTLRENEQFF
TRBJ2-7,.,.,TRBV19,TGTGCCAGTAGTATAAGAGATACAGTCGAGCAGTACTTC,CASSIRDTVEQYF
TRBJ2-7,TRBD1,.,TRBV7-8,TGTGCCAGCAGCTTTTCCGAGACAGGGGGCTCCTACGAGCAGTACTTC,CASSFSETGGSYEQYF
TRBJ2-1,.,.,TRBV14,TGTGCCAGCAGCCAAGTCACAGTGGATGAGCAGTTCTTC,CASSQVTVDEQFF
TRBJ2-7,TRBD2,.,TRBV12-5,TGTGCTAGTGGTTTAGGACTAGCGGGCGAAAGCTCCTACGAGCAGTACTTC,CASGLGLAGESSYEQYF
TRBJ1-1,.,once,TRBV9,TGTGCCAGCAGCGTAGCTACGGTTGGGACTTGGGGGGAAGCTTTCTTT,CASSVATVGTWGEAFF
TRBJ1-4,TRBD1,.,TRBV5-6,TGTGCCAGCAGCCCCCTTGGCTTGGGACAGGGGACCGAAAAACTGTTTTTT,CASSPLGLGQGTEKLFF
TRBJ1-2,.,.,TRBV7-8,TGTGCCAGCAGCTTAGAACATTCTTATGGCTACACCTTC,CASSLEHSYGYTF
TRBJ2-2,TRBD2,.,TRBV7-3,TGTGCCAGCAGCTTAAATGCGGGAGGTAACGGGGAGCTGTTTTTT,CASSLNAGGNGELFF
TRBJ2-1,.,.,TRBV5-1,TGCGCCAGCAGCTACGGGACCTACAATGAGCAGTTCTTC,CASSYGTYNEQFF
TRBJ2-7,.,.,TRBV2,TGTGCCAGCAGCGAGACCCGGGACATCCTCCCTCCCTACGAGCAGTACTTC,CASSETRDILPPYEQYF
TRBJ2-7,TRBD1,once,TRBV2,TGTGCCAGCAGTACACAGGGGTGGGACGAGCAGTACTTC,CASSTQGWDEQYF
TRBJ2-2,TRBD1,few,TRBV7-8,TGTGCCAGCAGCTCAGACAGGGTGAGCGGGGAGCTGTTTTTT,CASSSDRVSGELFF
TRBJ2-7,TRBD2,.,TRBV5-1,TGCGCCAGCAGCTTGGAATGGACTAGCGGGTGGCCGGGGGAGCAGTACTTC,CASSLEWTSGWPGEQYF
TRBJ1-1,TRBD1,.,TRBV4-1,TGCGCCAGCAGCCAAGGCGACAGGGACACTACTGAAGCTTTCTTT,CASSQGDRDTTEAFF
TRBJ2-1,TRBD1,.,TRBV18,TGTGCCAGCACCGCCGGGACAGGGCGATACAATGAGCAGTTCTTC,CASTAGTGRYNEQFF
TRBJ1-6,.,.,TRBV2,TGTGCCACCCTGATGAGGCGGGGTTCACCCCTCCACTTT,CATLMRRGSPLHF
TRBJ1-2,TRBD1,.,TRBV2,TGTGCCAGCAGGTCAACAGGGGTTGTCTCTCTCGGCTACACCTTC,CASRSTGVVSLGYTF
TRBJ1-5,TRBD1,.,TRBV28,TGTGCCAGCGCAGGGGGCCCTTATCAGCCCCAGCATTTT,CASAGGPYQPQHF
TRBJ2-3,TRBD2,few,TRBV5-1,TGCGCCAGCAGCCGGGGGGGGGCAGATACGCAGTATTTT,CASSRGGADTQYF
TRBJ1-2,.,.,TRBV28,TGTGCCAGCAGTTTAACCGCAGGGTTCTATGGCTACACCTTC,CASSLTAGFYGYTF
TRBJ2-7,TRBD2,.,TRBV19,TGTGCCAGTAGTTACGGGACTAGCGGGACCGAGCAGTACTTC,CASSYGTSGTEQYF